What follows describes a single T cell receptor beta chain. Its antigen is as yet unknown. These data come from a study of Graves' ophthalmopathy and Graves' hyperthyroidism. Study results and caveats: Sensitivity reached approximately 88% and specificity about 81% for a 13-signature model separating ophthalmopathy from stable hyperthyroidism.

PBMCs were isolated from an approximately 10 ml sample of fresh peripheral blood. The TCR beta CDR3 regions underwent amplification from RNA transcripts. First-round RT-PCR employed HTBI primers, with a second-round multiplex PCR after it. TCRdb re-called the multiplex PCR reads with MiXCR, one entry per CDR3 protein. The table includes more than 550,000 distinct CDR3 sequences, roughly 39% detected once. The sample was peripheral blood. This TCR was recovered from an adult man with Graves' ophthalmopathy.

CDR3 sequence (DNA): TGTGCCAGCGGGGGTGAAGCTTTCTTT. Amino acid sequence: CASGGEAFF. The chain combines TRBV12-3 or TRBV12-4 with TRBJ1-1; D may be TRBD1 (5 bases). This CDR3 has 9 amino acids. V lost 8 bases and J 7 bases, leaving 5 bases between the germline ends.